This T cell receptor (beta chain) was observed in a study of memory CD4+ T cells and cytomegalovirus serostatus. The protocol was immunoSEQ multiplex PCR, while the TCRdb copy is restricted to in-frame clones and leaves out a portion. Of 48,000 or so clones in the sample, 78% were seen once. Germline V gene data show CDR1 as MNHEY and CDR2 as SVGAGI. This CDR3 is built from 14 residues. V was shortened by 7 bases and J by 2 bases, with 9 bases between the two germline ends. The sort gate was single viable CD3+CD4+CD8-CD45RO+ cells for memory CD4+ T cells. Sequences were obtained from memory CD4+ T cells from blood. The origin of this receptor is an adult in good health and CMV-seronegative. The chain is built from TRBV6-5 and TRBJ2-6; D unclear. CDR3: CASTGLTGANVLTF. CDR3 DNA: TGTGCCAGCACCGGGTTAACTGGGGCCAACGTCCTGACTTTC.